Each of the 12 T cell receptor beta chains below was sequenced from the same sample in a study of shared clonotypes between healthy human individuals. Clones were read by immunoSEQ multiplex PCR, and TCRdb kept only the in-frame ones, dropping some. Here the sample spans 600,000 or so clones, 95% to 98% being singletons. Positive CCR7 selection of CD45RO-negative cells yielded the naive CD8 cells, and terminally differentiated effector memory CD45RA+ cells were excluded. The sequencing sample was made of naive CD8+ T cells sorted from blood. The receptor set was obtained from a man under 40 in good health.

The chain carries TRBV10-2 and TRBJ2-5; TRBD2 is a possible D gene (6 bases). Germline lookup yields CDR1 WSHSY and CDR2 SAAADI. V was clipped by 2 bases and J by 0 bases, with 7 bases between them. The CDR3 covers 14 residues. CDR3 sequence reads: CASSEGGDQETQYF. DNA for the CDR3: TGCGCCAGCAGTGAGGGCGGGGACCAAGAGACCCAGTACTTC.

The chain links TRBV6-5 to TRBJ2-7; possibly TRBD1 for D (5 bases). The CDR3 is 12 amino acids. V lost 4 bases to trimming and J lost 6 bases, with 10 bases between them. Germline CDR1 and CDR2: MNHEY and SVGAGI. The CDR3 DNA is TGTGCCAGCAGTTTCTCTAGGGGCGAGCAGTACTTC. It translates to CASSFSRGEQYF.

For the CDR3, the DNA is TGCAGCGTTGACGGACTAGCGGGAGGCGAACGGGAGGAGACCCAGTACTTC. Its translation: CSVDGLAGGEREETQYF. The chain has TRBV29-1 and TRBJ2-5, with 14 nucleotides matching TRBD2. Germline-derived CDR1 and CDR2 are SQVTM and ANQGSEA. The CDR3 totals 17 residues. Germline trimming cut 3 bases from V and 5 bases from J; bases unmatched to any gene: 11. Complete variable domain (other parts from reference TRBV29-1 and TRBJ2-5): SAVISQKPSRDICQRGTSLTIQCQVDSQVTMMFWYRQQPGQSLTLIATANQGSEATYESGFVIDKFPISRPNLTFSTLTVSNMSPEDSSIYLCSVDGLAGGEREETQYFGPGTRLLVL.

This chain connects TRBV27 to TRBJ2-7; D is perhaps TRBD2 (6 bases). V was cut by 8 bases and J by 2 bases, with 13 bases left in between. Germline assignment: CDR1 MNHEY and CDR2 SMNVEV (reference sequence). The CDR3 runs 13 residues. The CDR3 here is CASRLRGPYEQYF. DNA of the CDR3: TGTGCCAGCCGTCTGCGGGGTCCCTACGAGCAGTACTTC.

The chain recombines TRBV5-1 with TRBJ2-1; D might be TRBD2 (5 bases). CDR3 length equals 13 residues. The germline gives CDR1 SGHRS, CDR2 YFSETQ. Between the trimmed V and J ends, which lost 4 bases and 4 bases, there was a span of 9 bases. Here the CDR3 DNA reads TGCGCCAGCAGCCAGGACTGGTACAATGAGCAGTTCTTC. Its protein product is CASSQDWYNEQFF. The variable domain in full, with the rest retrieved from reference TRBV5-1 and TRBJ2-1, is KAGVTQTPRYLIKTRGQQVTLSCSPISGHRSVSWYQQTPGQGLQFLFEYFSETQRNKGNFPGRFSGRQFSNSRSEMNVSTLELGDSALYLCASSQDWYNEQFFGPGTRLTVL.

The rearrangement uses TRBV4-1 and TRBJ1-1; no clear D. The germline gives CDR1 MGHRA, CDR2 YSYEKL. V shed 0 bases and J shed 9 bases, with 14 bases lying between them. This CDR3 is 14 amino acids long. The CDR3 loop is CASSQEVLADQAFF. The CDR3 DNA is TGCGCCAGCAGCCAAGAGGTGCTGGCCGATCAAGCTTTCTTT.

The CDR3 sequence is CASSTGTDYGYTF. CDR3 DNA: TGTGCCAGCAGTACAGGGACAGACTATGGCTACACCTTC. The genes are TRBV28 and TRBJ1-2, with 7 bases lining up with TRBD1. The trim removed 5 bases at V and 3 bases at J, leaving 3 bases unmatched. Germline CDR1 is MDHEN and CDR2 is SYDVKM. The CDR3 length is 13 residues.

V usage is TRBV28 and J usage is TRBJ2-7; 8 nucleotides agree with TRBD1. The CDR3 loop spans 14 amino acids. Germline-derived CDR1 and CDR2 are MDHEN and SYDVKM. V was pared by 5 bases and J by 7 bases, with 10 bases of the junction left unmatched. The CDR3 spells CASSARTGWGEQYF. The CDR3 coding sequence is TGTGCCAGCAGTGCCAGGACAGGGTGGGGTGAGCAGTACTTC.

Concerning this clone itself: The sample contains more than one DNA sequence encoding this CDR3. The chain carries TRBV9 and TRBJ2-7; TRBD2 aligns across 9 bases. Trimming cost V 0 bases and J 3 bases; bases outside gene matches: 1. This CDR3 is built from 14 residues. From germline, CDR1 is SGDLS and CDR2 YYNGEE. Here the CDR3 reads CASSVVAGDYEQYF. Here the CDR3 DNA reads TGTGCCAGCAGCGTAGTAGCGGGGGACTACGAGCAGTACTTC.

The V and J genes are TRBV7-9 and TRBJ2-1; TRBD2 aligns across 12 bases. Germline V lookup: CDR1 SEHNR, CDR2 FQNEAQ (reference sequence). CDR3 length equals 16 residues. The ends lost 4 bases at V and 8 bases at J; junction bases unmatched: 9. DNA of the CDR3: TGTGCCAGCAGCTCGGGACTAGCGGGTACTCCCCATGAGCAGTTCTTC. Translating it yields CASSSGLAGTPHEQFF.

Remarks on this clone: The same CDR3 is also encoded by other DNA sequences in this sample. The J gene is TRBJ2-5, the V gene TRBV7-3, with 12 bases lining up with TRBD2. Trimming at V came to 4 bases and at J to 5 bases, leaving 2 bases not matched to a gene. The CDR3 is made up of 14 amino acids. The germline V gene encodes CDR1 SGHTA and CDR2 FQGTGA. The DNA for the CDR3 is TGTGCCAGCAGCTCCGGACTAGCGGGGGAGACCCAGTACTTC. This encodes CASSSGLAGETQYF.

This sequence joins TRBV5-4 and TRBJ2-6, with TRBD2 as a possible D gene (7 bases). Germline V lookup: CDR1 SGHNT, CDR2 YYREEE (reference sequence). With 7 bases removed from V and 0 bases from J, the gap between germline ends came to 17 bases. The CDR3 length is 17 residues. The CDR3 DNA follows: TGTGCCAGCGGGGGCGGGAGTCCTAACTCTGGGGCCAACGTCCTGACTTTC. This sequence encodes CASGGGSPNSGANVLTF.